The following is a TCR beta chain sequence with its context. Its cognate antigen is unknown. The sample comes from a study of T cells in localized non-small cell lung cancer. Overall study results and limits: In adjacent lung, a median roughly 60 of the top 100 tumor clones were found. The study linked higher blood T cell density to longer overall survival. Of the tissues analyzed, uninvolved adjacent lung showed maximal T cell clonality, greater than tumor.

This CDR3 is 16 amino acids long. From germline, CDR1 is SGHNT and CDR2 YYREEE (reference sequence). V was clipped by 0 bases and J by 5 bases, with 18 bases between them. Libraries were prepared by immunoSEQ multiplex PCR; TCRdb keeps only in-frame clonotypes and omits some of them. The table shows under 35,000 clones, with approximately 90% occurring only once. This TCR came from a female donor over 55 with stage I lung adenocarcinoma. The sample in question was peripheral blood, obtained before any cancer treatment. The rearrangement uses TRBV5-4 and TRBJ2-7; D possibly uses TRBD1 or TRBD2 (5 bases each). The CDR3 region has the DNA TGTGCCAGCAGCTTGGGGCCCTATGGGGGATCTCACGAGCAGTACTTC. Protein: CASSLGPYGGSHEQYF. The variable domain in full, with the rest retrieved from reference TRBV5-4 and TRBJ2-7, is ETGVTQSPTHLIKTRGQQVTLRCSSQSGHNTVSWYQQALGQGPQFIFQYYREEENGRGNFPPRFSGLQFPNYSSELNVNALELDDSALYLCASSLGPYGGSHEQYFGPGTRLTVT.